This TCR beta chain was sequenced in a study of OX40 agonist ivuxolimab in advanced cancers. Overall study results and limits: Clonal expansion by week 6 occurred in CD4+ and CD8+ blood T cells (at 0.1 to 3.0 mg/kg).

Any history of autoimmune disease or systemic immunosuppression disqualified patients. Comments on this clone: Antigen specificity is unknown.

Between the trimmed V and J ends, which lost 0 bases and 2 bases, there was a span of 9 bases. The CDR3 totals 14 residues. Germline CDR1 is SGHDT and CDR2 is YYEEEE. The table came from immunoSEQ multiplex PCR; TCRdb's copy has only in-frame clones and leaves some out. This table holds about 50,000 clones, 85% to 95% found once. V is TRBV5-6 and J is TRBJ2-7, with a tentative D call TRBD2 (6 bases). Sample: CD4+ or CD8+ T cells sorted from blood, taken in a trial of the OX40 agonist ivuxolimab. The receptor's source is an adult with an advanced solid tumor such as melanoma, head and neck, liver or kidney cancer. The CDR3 bases are TGTGCCAGCAGCTTGGCCGGGGGAACCTACGAGCAGTACTTC. Translated, it gives CASSLAGGTYEQYF.